This record looks at one TCR beta chain sequence and its context. No antigen is known for it. This CDR3 has 13 residues. V lost 5 bases and J 4 bases, leaving 14 bases between the germline ends. The germline gives CDR1 SQVTM, CDR2 ANQGSEA. The sample belongs to a study of T-cell memory formation after mild COVID-19. Study-level results: Pre-infection memory showed some responding clones, and this suggested that cross-reactive memory joined. Balance between CD4 and CD8 was seen in clones contracting day 15 to 85, and a CD4+ lean was seen in later expanders. Still unconfirmed is whether the second-wave clones peaking on day 37 recognized SARS-CoV-2.

TCRdb independently ran MiXCR on the 5' RACE reads; one entry per CDR3 protein. Among under 200,000 distinct CDR3 sequences, around 30% were seen once, and the ten largest hold 12%. The sample taken for sequencing was PBMCs or a T cell subset sorted from them (not recorded which). This chain links TRBV29-1 with TRBJ2-5; D assignment may be TRBD1 or TRBD2 (6 bases each). The TCR sequence derives from an adult woman who had mild COVID-19 (a few samples of this study predate the infection). Cell type and time point are not known. The DNA for the CDR3 is TGCAGCGTTATGGGGGGCAGGATAGAGACCCAGTACTTC. Protein: CSVMGGRIETQYF.